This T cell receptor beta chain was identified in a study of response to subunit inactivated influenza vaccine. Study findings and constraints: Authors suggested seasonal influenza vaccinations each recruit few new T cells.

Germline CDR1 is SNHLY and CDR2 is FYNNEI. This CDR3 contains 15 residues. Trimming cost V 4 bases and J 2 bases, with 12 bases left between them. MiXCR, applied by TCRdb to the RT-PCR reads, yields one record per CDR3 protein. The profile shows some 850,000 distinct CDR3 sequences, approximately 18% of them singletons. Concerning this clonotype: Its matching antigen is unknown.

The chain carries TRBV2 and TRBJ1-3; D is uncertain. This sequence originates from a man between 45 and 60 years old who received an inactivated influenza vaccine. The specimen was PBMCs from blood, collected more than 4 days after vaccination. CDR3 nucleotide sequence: TGTGCCAGCAGTGGTCTGGGCGGCGCTGGAAACACCATATATTTT. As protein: CASSGLGGAGNTIYF.